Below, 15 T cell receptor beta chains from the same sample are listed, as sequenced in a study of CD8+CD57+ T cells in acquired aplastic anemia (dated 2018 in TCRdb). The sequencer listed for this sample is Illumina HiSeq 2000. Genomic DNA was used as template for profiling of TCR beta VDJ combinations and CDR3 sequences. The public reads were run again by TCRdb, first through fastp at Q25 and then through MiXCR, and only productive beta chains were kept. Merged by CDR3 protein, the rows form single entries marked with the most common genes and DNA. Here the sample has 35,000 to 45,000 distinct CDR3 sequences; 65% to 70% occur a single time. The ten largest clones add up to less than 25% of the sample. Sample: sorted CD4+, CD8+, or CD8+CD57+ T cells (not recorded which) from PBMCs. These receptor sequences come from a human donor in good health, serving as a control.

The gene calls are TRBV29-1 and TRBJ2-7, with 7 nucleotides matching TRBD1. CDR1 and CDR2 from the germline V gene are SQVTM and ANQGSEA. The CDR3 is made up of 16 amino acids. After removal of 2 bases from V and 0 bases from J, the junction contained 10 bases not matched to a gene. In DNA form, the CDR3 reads TGCAGCGTTGAACCAAAGGTGGCAGGGGGCTCCTACGAGCAGTACTTC. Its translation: CSVEPKVAGGSYEQYF.

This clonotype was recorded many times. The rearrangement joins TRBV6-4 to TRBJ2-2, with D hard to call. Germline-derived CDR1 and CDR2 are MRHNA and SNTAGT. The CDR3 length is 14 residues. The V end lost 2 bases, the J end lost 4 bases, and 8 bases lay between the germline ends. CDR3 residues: CASSDGESTGELFF. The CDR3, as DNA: TGTGCCAGCAGTGACGGAGAAAGCACCGGGGAGCTGTTTTTT.

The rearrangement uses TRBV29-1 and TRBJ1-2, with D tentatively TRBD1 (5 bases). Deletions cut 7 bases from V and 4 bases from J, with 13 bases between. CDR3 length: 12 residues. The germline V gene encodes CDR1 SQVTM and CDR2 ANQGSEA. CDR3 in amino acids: CSAGGDLYGYTF. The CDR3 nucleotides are TGCAGCGCCGGGGGGGATCTCTATGGCTACACCTTC.

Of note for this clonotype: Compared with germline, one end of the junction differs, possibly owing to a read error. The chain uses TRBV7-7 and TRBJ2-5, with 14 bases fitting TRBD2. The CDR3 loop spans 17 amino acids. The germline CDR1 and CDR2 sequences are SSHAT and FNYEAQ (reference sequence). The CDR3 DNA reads TGTGCTAGCAGCCCCGGACTAGCGGGAGGAGACTGGGAGACCCAGTACTTC. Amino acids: CASSPGLAGGDWETQYF. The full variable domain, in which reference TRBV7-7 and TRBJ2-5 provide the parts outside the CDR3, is GAGVSQSPRYKVTKRGQDVTLRCDPISSHATLYWYQQALGQGPEFLTYFNYEAQPDKSGLPSDRFSAERPEGSISTLTIQRTEQRDSAMYRCASSPGLAGGDWETQYFGPGTRLLVL.

The CDR3 region is CSVDFRKGVNTEAFF. The CDR3 nucleotides read TGCAGCGTTGATTTTCGAAAAGGGGTGAACACTGAAGCTTTCTTT. This chain links TRBV29-1 with TRBJ1-1; D possibly corresponds to TRBD1 (5 bases). Germline V gives CDR1 SQVTM, CDR2 ANQGSEA. The CDR3 totals 15 residues. Trimming shortened V by 3 bases and J by 0 bases, and 14 bases separated the two germline ends.

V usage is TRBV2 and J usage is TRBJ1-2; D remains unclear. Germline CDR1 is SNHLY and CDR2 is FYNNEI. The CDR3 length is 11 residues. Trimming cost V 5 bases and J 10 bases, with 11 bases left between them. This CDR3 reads CASSYLADYTF. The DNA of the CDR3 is TGTGCCAGCAGTTACTTGGCAGACTACACCTTC.

CDR3: CASSATGTNSPLHF. The CDR3 DNA follows: TGTGCCAGTAGTGCGACAGGAACTAATTCACCCCTCCACTTT. The chain links TRBV19 to TRBJ1-6; the D gene is possibly TRBD1 (6 bases). Per the germline V gene, CDR1 is LNHDA and CDR2 is SQIVND (reference sequence). The CDR3 sequence is 14 residues long. Trimming stripped 5 bases from V and 6 bases from J, with 11 bases between. The whole variable domain, filled in from reference TRBV19 and TRBJ1-6, reads DGGITQSPKYLFRKEGQNVTLSCEQNLNHDAMYWYRQDPGQGLRLIYYSQIVNDFQKGDIAEGYSVSREKKESFPLTVTSAQKNPTAFYLCASSATGTNSPLHFGNGTRLTVT.

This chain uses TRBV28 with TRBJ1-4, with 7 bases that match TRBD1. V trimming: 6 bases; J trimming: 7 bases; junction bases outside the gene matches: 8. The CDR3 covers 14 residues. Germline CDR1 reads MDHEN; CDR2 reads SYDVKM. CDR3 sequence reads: CASSHGTVSEKLFF. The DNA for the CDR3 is TGTGCCAGCAGCCACGGGACAGTTTCTGAAAAACTGTTTTTT.

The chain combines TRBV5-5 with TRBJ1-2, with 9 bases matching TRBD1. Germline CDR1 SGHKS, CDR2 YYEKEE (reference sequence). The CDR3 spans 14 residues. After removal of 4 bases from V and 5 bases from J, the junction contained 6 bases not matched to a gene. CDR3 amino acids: CASSGGDRAYGYTF. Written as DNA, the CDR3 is TGTGCCAGCAGCGGTGGGGACAGGGCTTATGGCTACACCTTC.

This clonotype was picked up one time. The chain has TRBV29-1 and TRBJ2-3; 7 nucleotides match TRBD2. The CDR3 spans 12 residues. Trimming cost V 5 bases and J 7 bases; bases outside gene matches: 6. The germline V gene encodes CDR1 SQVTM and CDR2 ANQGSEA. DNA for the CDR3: TGCAGCGTTTCTAGCGGTGGAAATACGCAGTATTTT. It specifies CSVSSGGNTQYF.

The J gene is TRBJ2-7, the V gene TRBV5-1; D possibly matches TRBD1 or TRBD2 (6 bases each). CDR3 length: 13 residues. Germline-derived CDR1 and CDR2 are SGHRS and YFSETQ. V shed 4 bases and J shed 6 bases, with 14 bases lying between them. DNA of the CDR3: TGCGCCAGCAGCGAGGGGGGCCTCGGCGAGCAGTACTTC. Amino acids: CASSEGGLGEQYF.

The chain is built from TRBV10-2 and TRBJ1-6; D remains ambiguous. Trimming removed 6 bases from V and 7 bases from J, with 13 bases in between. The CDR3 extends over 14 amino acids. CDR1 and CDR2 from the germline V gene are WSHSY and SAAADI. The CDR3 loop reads CASSPGMENSPLHF. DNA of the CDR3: TGCGCCAGCAGCCCTGGGATGGAGAATTCACCCCTCCACTTT.

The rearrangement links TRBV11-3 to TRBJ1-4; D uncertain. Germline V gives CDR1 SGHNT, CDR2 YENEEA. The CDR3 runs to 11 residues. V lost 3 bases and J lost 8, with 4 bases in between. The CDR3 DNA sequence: TGTGCCAGCAGCTTGGACGAAAAACTGTTTTTT. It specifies CASSLDEKLFF.

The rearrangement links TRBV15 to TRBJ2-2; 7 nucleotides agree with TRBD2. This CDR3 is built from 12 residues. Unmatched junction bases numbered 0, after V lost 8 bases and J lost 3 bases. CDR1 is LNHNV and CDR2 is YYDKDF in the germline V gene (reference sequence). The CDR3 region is CATGGDTGELFF. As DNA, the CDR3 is TGTGCCACCGGGGGGGACACCGGGGAGCTGTTTTTT.

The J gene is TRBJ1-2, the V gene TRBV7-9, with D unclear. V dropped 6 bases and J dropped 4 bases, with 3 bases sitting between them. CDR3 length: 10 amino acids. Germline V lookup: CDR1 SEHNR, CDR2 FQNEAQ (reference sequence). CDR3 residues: CASSLYGYTF. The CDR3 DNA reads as TGTGCCAGCAGTCTCTATGGCTACACCTTC.